This paragraph reports one TCR beta chain. CDR1 and CDR2 (germline): SGHRS, YFSETQ. The CDR3 has 21 amino acids. Trimming left V 6 bases short and J 0 bases short, with 32 bases between. A J-beta primer mix and a sample-barcoded 5' primer were used in a second PCR of about 7 to 12 cycles. Each CDR3 protein gets one entry after TCRdb re-called the 5' RACE reads with MiXCR. Of around 1,000,000 distinct CDR3 sequences listed, 35% to 45% are singletons. This sample stems from a study of blood T cells in healthy people across ages. This TCR derives from a man between 18 and 35 years old in good health. Sequences were obtained from blood. The chain employs TRBV5-1 and TRBJ2-3; D unresolved. As DNA, the CDR3 is TGCGCCAGCAACCAAATTGAGTATCCCCCACCAACCCGAACTAGCACAGATACGCAGTATTTT. This encodes CASNQIEYPPPTRTSTDTQYF.